This entry is about one T cell receptor beta chain. Antigen specificity is unknown. Per the original methods: As immunoSEQ supplied junction-only sequences (without quality scores), filtering differed. Data came from immunoSEQ multiplex PCR; TCRdb stores just in-frame clones and leaves some out. The V and J calls and clone size were taken over from that table, and D and trimming were inferred from the DNA. The table shows about 1.5 million clones, with 95% to 99% occurring only once. The data belong to a study of shared clonotypes between healthy human individuals. Study-wide results and limits: Naive subsets tended to show greater estimated richness than memory subsets.

Caucasian adults residing in Nashville, Tennessee made up all the donors. CD45RA+ naive and CD45RA-negative memory subsets were separated from CD4+ cells. The CDR3 spans 13 residues. CDR1 and CDR2 from the germline V gene are SGHVS and FQNEAQ. V was shortened by 2 bases and J by 4 bases, with 6 bases between the two germline ends. The clonotype was recovered from a young man in good health. The material sequenced was naive CD4+ T cells sorted from blood. The subset is: CD45RA+ positively selected. The rearrangement joins TRBV7-8 to TRBJ2-1; no reliable D call. This CDR3 is CASSLYGYNEQFF. CDR3 DNA sequence: TGTGCCAGCAGCTTATACGGATACAATGAGCAGTTCTTC. Combining the CDR3 with reference TRBV7-8 and TRBJ2-1 gives the whole variable domain GAGVSQSPRYKVAKRGQDVALRCDPISGHVSLFWYQQALGQGPEFLTYFQNEAQLDKSGLPSDRFFAERPEGSVSTLKIQRTQQEDSAVYLCASSLYGYNEQFFGPGTRLTVL.